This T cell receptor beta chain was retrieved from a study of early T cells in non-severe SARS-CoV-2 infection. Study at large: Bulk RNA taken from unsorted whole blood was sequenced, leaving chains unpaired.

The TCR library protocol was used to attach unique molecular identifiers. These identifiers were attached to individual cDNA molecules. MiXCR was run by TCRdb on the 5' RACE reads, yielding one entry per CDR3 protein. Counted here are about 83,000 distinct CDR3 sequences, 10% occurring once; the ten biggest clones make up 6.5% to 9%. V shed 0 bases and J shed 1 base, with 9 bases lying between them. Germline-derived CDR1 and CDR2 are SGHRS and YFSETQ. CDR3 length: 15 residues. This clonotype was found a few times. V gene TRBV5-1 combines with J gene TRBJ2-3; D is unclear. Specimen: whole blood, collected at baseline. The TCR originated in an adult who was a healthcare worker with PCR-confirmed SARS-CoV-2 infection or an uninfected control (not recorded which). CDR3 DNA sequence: TGCGCCAGCAGCTTGGAAGGCTTCCGCACAGATACGCAGTATTTT. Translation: CASSLEGFRTDTQYF.